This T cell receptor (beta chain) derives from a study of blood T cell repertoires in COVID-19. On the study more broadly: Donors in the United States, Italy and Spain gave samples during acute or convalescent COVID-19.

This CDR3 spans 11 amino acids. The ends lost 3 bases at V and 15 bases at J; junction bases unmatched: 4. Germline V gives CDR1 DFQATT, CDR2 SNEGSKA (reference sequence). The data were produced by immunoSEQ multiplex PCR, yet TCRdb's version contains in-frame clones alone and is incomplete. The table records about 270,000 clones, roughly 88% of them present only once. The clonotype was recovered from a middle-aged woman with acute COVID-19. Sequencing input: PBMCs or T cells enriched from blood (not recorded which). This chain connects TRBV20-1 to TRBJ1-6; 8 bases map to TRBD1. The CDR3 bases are TGCAGTGCTAGCTCAGGGGGCAACCTCCACTTT. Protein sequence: CSASSGGNLHF.